This TCR beta chain was observed in a study of blood T cell repertoires in COVID-19. The wider study: From the United States, Italy and Spain came samples of acute and convalescent COVID-19.

Clones were sequenced by immunoSEQ multiplex PCR, and TCRdb holds only the in-frame ones, with some missing. The sample has some 350,000 clones, around 90% seen once. Trimming took off 3 bases at V and 7 bases at J, with 15 bases between the two ends. The CDR3 is made up of 14 amino acids. The V gene's germline CDR1 is LNHDA and CDR2 SQIVND (reference sequence). Sample: peripheral blood. The TCR sequence derives from a man in his late teens or twenties with active or convalescent COVID-19. The genes are TRBV19 and TRBJ1-1, with D possibly matching TRBD1 (5 bases). Here the CDR3 DNA reads TGTGCCAGTAGTATCCTCCCCAGGGCGAGTGAAGCTTTCTTT. Protein sequence: CASSILPRASEAFF.